The clone carrying this T cell receptor (beta chain) was seen ten or more times. The donors were all Caucasian adults (living in Nashville, Tennessee). CDR1 and CDR2 (germline): SNHLY, FYNNEI. The CDR3 contains 14 residues. V lost 6 bases, J lost 2 bases, and 3 bases stayed unmatched. The data originate from a study of shared clonotypes between healthy human individuals. In the authors' methods: Filtering differed since immunoSEQ provided only junctions, with no quality scores. Profiled with immunoSEQ multiplex PCR; TCRdb holds only in-frame clones, not every one. V, J and clone size are taken as reported in that table, and D and trimming were inferred from the DNA itself. The table records about 560,000 clones, roughly 72% of them present only once.

Specimen: PBMCs. The clonotype comes from a middle-aged woman in good health. Some clones in this sample may be carry-over from other donors' samples. J is TRBJ2-7 and V is TRBV2, with 11 bases lining up with TRBD1. The CDR3 is CASSRDRGAYEQYF. CDR3 nucleotide sequence: TGTGCCAGCAGCAGGGACAGGGGGGCCTACGAGCAGTACTTC. Combining the CDR3 with reference TRBV2 and TRBJ2-7 gives the whole variable domain EPEVTQTPSHQVTQMGQEVILRCVPISNHLYFYWYRQILGQKVEFLVSFYNNEISEKSEIFDDQFSVERPDGSNFTLKIRSTKLEDSAMYFCASSRDRGAYEQYFGPGTRLTVT.